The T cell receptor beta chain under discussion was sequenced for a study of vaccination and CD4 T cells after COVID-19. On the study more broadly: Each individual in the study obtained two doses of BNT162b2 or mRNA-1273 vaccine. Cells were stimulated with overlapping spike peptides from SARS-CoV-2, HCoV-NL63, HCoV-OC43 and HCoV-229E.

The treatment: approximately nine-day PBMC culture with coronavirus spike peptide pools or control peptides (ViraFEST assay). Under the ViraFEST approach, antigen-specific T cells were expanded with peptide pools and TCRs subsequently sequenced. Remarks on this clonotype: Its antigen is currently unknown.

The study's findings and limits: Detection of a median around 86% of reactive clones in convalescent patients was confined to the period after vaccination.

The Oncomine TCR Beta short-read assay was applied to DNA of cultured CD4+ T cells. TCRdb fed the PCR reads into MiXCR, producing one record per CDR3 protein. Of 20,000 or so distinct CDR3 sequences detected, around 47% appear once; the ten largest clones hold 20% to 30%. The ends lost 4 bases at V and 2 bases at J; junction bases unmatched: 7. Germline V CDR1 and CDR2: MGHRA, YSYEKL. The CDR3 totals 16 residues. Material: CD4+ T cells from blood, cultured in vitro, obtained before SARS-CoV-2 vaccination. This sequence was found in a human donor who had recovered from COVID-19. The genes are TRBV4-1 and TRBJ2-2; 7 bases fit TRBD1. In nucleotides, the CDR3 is TGCGCCAGCAGCCCCGACAGGGTGCAAAACACCGGGGAGCTGTTTTTT. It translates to CASSPDRVQNTGELFF.